The 14 T cell receptor beta chains listed next were all sequenced from one sample in a study of OX40 agonist ivuxolimab in advanced cancers. Data came from immunoSEQ multiplex PCR; TCRdb stores just in-frame clones and leaves some out. The sample includes tens of thousands of clones, 85% of them seen just once. Sequencing was performed on CD4+ or CD8+ T cells sorted from blood, taken in a trial of the OX40 agonist ivuxolimab. These receptors originate from an adult with an advanced solid tumor such as melanoma, head and neck, liver or kidney cancer.

The chain uses TRBV13 and TRBJ1-2; a possible D gene is TRBD1 (6 bases). Trimming removed 2 bases at V and 4 bases at J, with 11 bases between. The CDR3 is 14 residues long. The germline V gene has CDR1 PRHDT and CDR2 FYEKMQ (reference sequence). The CDR3 nucleotides are TGTGCCAGCAGCTTATGGGGGGCGGGCTATGGCTACACCTTC. It is translated as CASSLWGAGYGYTF.

The chain combines TRBV6-6 with TRBJ1-1, with D unclear. CDR3 size: 16 residues. The germline V gene encodes CDR1 MNHNY and CDR2 SVGAGI (reference sequence). Trimming cost V 0 bases and J 4 bases, with 15 bases left between them. CDR3 loop: CASSYSMSTLVTEAFF. The CDR3 coding sequence is TGTGCCAGCAGTTACTCGATGTCGACGCTGGTCACTGAAGCTTTCTTT.

This chain links TRBV6-5 with TRBJ1-6, with D tentatively TRBD1 (6 bases). There are 15 residues in the CDR3. CDR1 is MNHEY and CDR2 is SVGAGI in the germline V gene. V lost 0 bases and J 7 bases, leaving 10 bases between the germline ends. CDR3 region: CASSYSDGGNSPLHF. CDR3 DNA sequence: TGTGCCAGCAGTTACTCGGACGGGGGCAATTCACCCCTCCACTTT.

The chain uses TRBV7-9 and TRBJ2-7; 8 nucleotides agree with TRBD1. With 5 bases clipped from V and 10 bases from J, the junction kept 4 bases outside the gene matches. The CDR3 runs to 11 residues. CDR1 SEHNR and CDR2 FQNEAQ come from the germline V gene (reference sequence). The CDR3 DNA follows: TGTGCCAGCAGCCAAGGGACAGGACAGTACTTC. This gives the protein CASSQGTGQYF.

The chain joins TRBV5-1 to TRBJ2-7, with 8 positions matching TRBD1. Germline lookup yields CDR1 SGHRS and CDR2 YFSETQ. J was trimmed by 4 bases and V by 0 bases; bases with no gene match: 6. The CDR3 extends over 15 amino acids. The CDR3 nucleotides read TGCGCCAGCAGCTTGGAGGTCAGGGGGCCATACGAGCAGTACTTC. Its protein is CASSLEVRGPYEQYF.

This clone was detected a few times. The chain recombines TRBV18 with TRBJ2-7; no firm D call. V was pared by 5 bases and J by 5 bases, with 7 bases between. The CDR3 sequence is 11 residues long. Per the germline V gene, CDR1 is KGHSH and CDR2 is LQKENI. This CDR3 is CASSGLHEQYF. CDR3 sequence (DNA): TGTGCCAGCTCAGGCCTCCACGAGCAGTACTTC. The variable domain in full, with the rest retrieved from reference TRBV18 and TRBJ2-7, is NAGVMQNPRHLVRRRGQEARLRCSPMKGHSHVYWYRQLPEEGLKFMVYLQKENIIDESGMPKERFSAEFPKEGPSILRIQQVVRGDSAAYFCASSGLHEQYFGPGTRLTVT.

This clone turned up a few times. The V and J genes are TRBV13 and TRBJ2-7; 9 bases map to TRBD1. This CDR3 has 15 residues. Germline CDR1 reads PRHDT; CDR2 reads FYEKMQ (reference sequence). The junction had 12 bases not matched to a gene; V was cut back by 6 bases and J by 6 bases. The CDR3 is CASSKGQGKRAEQYF. CDR3 sequence (DNA): TGTGCCAGCAGTAAGGGACAGGGCAAGAGGGCCGAGCAGTACTTC.

Remarks on this clone: Other nucleotide sequences from this sample produce the same CDR3. This chain connects TRBV4-2 to TRBJ2-3, with TRBD1 matching 9 bases. CDR3 length: 15 amino acids. CDR1 is LGHNA and CDR2 is YNFKEQ in the germline V gene. With 0 bases clipped from V and 3 bases from J, the junction kept 1 base outside the gene matches. The CDR3 sequence: CASSQETGGTDTQYF. The CDR3 nucleotides read TGTGCCAGCAGCCAAGAGACAGGGGGGACAGATACGCAGTATTTT.

This clone occurred a few times. The chain joins TRBV7-2 to TRBJ2-7; 11 positions match TRBD2. Germline trimming cut 5 bases from V and 2 bases from J; bases unmatched to any gene: 11. The germline V gene encodes CDR1 SGHTA and CDR2 FQGNSA. The CDR3 has 17 amino acids. The CDR3 sequence: CASSESRGTSGPYEQYF. In nucleotides, the CDR3 is TGTGCCAGCAGCGAAAGTAGGGGGACTAGCGGTCCCTACGAGCAGTACTTC.

The chain is built from TRBV4-1 and TRBJ1-2; 8 nucleotides agree with TRBD1. The CDR3 sequence is 15 residues long. Losses at the gene ends were 2 bases for V and 4 bases for J; bases not matched to a gene: 6. The germline gives CDR1 MGHRA, CDR2 YSYEKL. CDR3 region: CASSQPPTGAYGYTF. Here the CDR3 DNA reads TGCGCCAGCAGCCAACCGCCGACAGGGGCCTATGGCTACACCTTC.

This sequence joins TRBV5-4 and TRBJ1-3; D is possibly TRBD1 (5 bases). V lost 4 bases to trimming and J lost 0 bases, with 11 bases between them. The germline gives CDR1 SGHNT, CDR2 YYREEE (reference sequence). The CDR3 has 15 amino acids. CDR3 bases: TGTGCCAGCAGCCTCGGGGGAGGCTCTGGAAACACCATATATTTT. Translation: CASSLGGGSGNTIYF.

CDR3 sequence (DNA): TGCGCCAGCAGCGAGGGGACTTTTAATGAAAAACTGTTTTTT. Amino acid sequence: CASSEGTFNEKLFF. The V call is TRBV5-1, the J call TRBJ1-4; TRBD1 might be the D (5 bases). From germline, CDR1 is SGHRS and CDR2 YFSETQ. V dropped 4 bases and J dropped 4 bases, with 11 bases sitting between them. This CDR3 spans 14 amino acids.

This sequence joins TRBV27 and TRBJ1-6; a possible D gene is TRBD1 (5 bases). Trimming cost V 5 bases and J 8 bases, with 22 bases left between them. This CDR3 contains 17 residues. Germline V CDR1 and CDR2: MNHEY, SMNVEV (reference sequence). CDR3 protein: CASSPIMWGPRDSPLHF. The CDR3 DNA reads as TGTGCCAGCAGTCCTATTATGTGGGGACCGAGGGATTCACCCCTCCACTTT.

The V gene is TRBV21-1, the J gene TRBJ1-6. TRBV21-1 is marked as a pseudogene. The CDR3 totals 19 residues. The CDR3 nucleotides read TGTGCCAGCAGCAAAGAAGGGAGGGGGAGACACTCAAGTAATTCACCCCTCCACTTT. This sequence encodes CASSKEGRGRHSSNSPLHF.